These T cell receptor beta chains were read from a single sample in a study of cytomegalovirus exposure and HLA in healthy donors. The repertoire was sequenced with immunoSEQ multiplex PCR; TCRdb's copy has only in-frame clones and lacks some. The table lists 140,000 or so clones, approximately 70% of them singletons. Sequenced input: PBMCs. These TCRs come from a woman younger than 45 in good health and CMV-seronegative. The CDR3 runs from the conserved cysteine through the conserved F or W. A D gene is named only where the DNA matches it firmly. Clone size is not always given. Where it is, it says once, few, many or a class for expanded clones.

d_call j_call v_call clone_size cdr3_nt cdr3_aa
TRBD2 TRBJ2-5 TRBV4-1 once TGCGCCAGCAGCCGAAGGACTAGTATACAAGAGACCCAGTACTTC CASSRRTSIQETQYF
. TRBJ1-5 TRBV6-6 . TGTGCCAGCAGTTACTCCAGACGGGGAGGGGGTCAGCCCCAGCATTTT CASSYSRRGGGQPQHF
. TRBJ1-2 TRBV28 . TGTGCCAGCAGTTCACCCGCCACACGTAGCGGCTACACCTTC CASSSPATRSGYTF
. TRBJ1-4 TRBV7-2 . TGTGCCAGCAGCTTAGGGGGCACATGGGAAAAACTGTTTTTT CASSLGGTWEKLFF
TRBD1 TRBJ1-5 TRBV18 . TGTGCCAGCTCTCCGGGACAGGATGAGCCCCAGCATTTT CASSPGQDEPQHF
TRBD1 TRBJ1-5 TRBV9 few TGTGCCAGCAGCAACCGCGACAGGGATTATAGCAATCAGCCCCAGCATTTT CASSNRDRDYSNQPQHF
. TRBJ2-3 TRBV5-8 . TGTGCCAGCAGCTTGGAAAGGGGTTCAGATACGCAGTATTTT CASSLERGSDTQYF
TRBD1 TRBJ1-1 TRBV7-2 . TGTGCCAGCAGCTTCACCGGGACAGGGATCGGATCTGAAGCTTTCTTT CASSFTGTGIGSEAFF
. TRBJ1-5 TRBV2 . TGTGCCAGCAGTGGCGGGACTCACGGTCAGCCCCAGCATTTT CASSGGTHGQPQHF
. TRBJ1-3 TRBV7-9 . TGTGCCAGCAGCTTACACTCTGGAAACACCATATATTTT CASSLHSGNTIYF
. TRBJ2-2 TRBV6-5 . TGTGCCAGCAGCGACAGACTCACCGGGGAGCTGTTTTTT CASSDRLTGELFF